This T cell receptor (beta chain) is from a study of shared clonotypes between healthy human individuals (dated by TCRdb to 2018 to 2020). With respect to the entire study: A couple of women and three men aged 18 to 49 years were included in the cohort. To increase sequencing depth and limit assay-specific biases, TCR repertoire library preparation and sequencing were carried out by different laboratories using diverse techniques. Each donor's leukapheresis produced roughly between about 0.9 and 9.5 billion PBMCs. Per donor, three plates each were used for CD4 naive and CD4 memory, two for CD8 naive, and one for CD8 memory. The study deeply sequenced blood TCR repertoires of about 5 healthy adults to estimate repertoire size and the extent of clonotype sharing between individuals.

What the research found in general, with its limitations: Sampling was restricted to blood, and TCR repertoires in tissue are likely to differ from TCR repertoires in blood. Clonotypes shared by all four sorted-subset donors showed higher generation probabilities than non-shared clonotypes. Rarefaction of sorted-subset datasets indicated incomplete sequencing despite the large sequencing depth. Larger estimated clonotype richness was generally found for naive subsets than for memory subsets. Sharing across a handful of donors was observed for approximately 4.6% of naive CD4, 3% to 3.5% of naive CD8, around 2.5% of memory CD4, and 0.4% of memory CD8 clonotypes. Because the study included a small number of donors, the genetic and exposure-history diversity represented was limited. Pairwise subsampling indicated that sequencing depth was expected to affect the degree of clonotype sharing among donors.

Using the deep immunoSEQ assay, TCR CDR3 regions were amplified from genomic DNA by multiplex PCR. Extracted genomic DNA from each cell subset was distributed evenly across all wells of several immunoSEQ 96-well plates, and each plate was treated as a replicate. Each replicate PCR for sorted subsets received around 200 ng genomic DNA, equal to about 29,000 T cell genomes. Purified libraries were quantified with a Qubit 3.0 fluorometer, sized on a Bioanalyzer 2100, and re-quantified with the KAPA Library Quantification kit. A separate single-read 150-cycle Illumina NextSeq 550 flow cell was used to sequence each immunoSEQ 96-well plate. On the study's bioinformatics: Because only junctional sequences without quality scores were contained in the immunoSEQ output, filtering matching that applied to full-length reads could not be performed. Sequences were annotated with PyIR, a Python wrapper for IgBLAST v1.9, and V/J genes and CDR3 were assigned using IMGT germline references. Reads were removed for weak V/J assignments (E-value above 1e-6), missing CDR3, stop codons, out-of-frame junctions, or ambiguous translated residues. V3J clonotypes were defined as sequences sharing the same inferred V gene, J gene, and CDR3 amino acid sequence. To compute the percentage overlap between repertoires, the number of shared unique clonotypes was divided by the size of the smaller repertoire. Three approaches were used to assess repertoire richness: RTK rarefaction, the Chao1 estimator, and Recon v2.1 estimates of unobserved clonotypes. Generation probabilities for all TCRbeta clonotypes obtained by the gDNA method from a handful of donors were computed using OLGA. TCRdb carries this immuneACCESS record with in-frame sequences only. Its versions omit some clonotypes, under half of them owing to an unresolved V gene in the studies checked, with the rest unexplained. V, J and clone size were drawn from that table, and D and trimming were deduced from the DNA. The sample yields more than 2 million clones; just under 95% were counted once. Roughly 1.7% of the sample is held by the ten biggest clonotypes.

CD8 naive samples consisted of CD45RO-negative cells that were positively selected for CCR7, yielding a CD45RA+CCR7+ population without TemRA cells. Healthy HIV-negative adults with no recently reported acute infections or vaccinations were included as donors. All donors were Caucasian adults living in Nashville, Tennessee, USA. Blood was collected by leukapheresis, and PBMCs were isolated by Ficoll-Histopaque density gradient centrifugation and then cryopreserved in liquid nitrogen vapor phase. Purity and quantity of every magnetically sorted T cell population were checked by analytical flow cytometry. Each sorted fraction had its genomic DNA isolated and then quantified by UV absorbance on a Nanodrop 2000c. This clone was observed once. The antigen this receptor binds is unknown. The sample holds no much larger clone one base away, and base qualities are not on file. The sample comprised naive CD8+ T cells from PBMCs. Sample cell subset or site, as interpreted from the label and publication: CD45RA+CCR7+. The clonotype was recovered from a man between 18 and 29 years old in good health. Some clones in this sample may be carry-over from other donors' samples.

The nucleotides are TGTGCCAGCAGCGGGGATACAGGGTTCAACGAGCAGTACTTC. Translated, it gives CASSGDTGFNEQYF. This receptor chain uses TRBV28 and TRBJ2-7; TRBD1 is possibly the D segment (6 matching bases). The trim is 6 bases for V and 5 bases for J, with a gap of 17 bases between the germline ends. The CDR3 holds 14 amino acids from the cysteine to the phenylalanine. Kept here is only the CDR3 DNA, which spans 42 bases and is read in frame from base 1. Taken from the germline V gene, the CDR1 and CDR2 loops are MDHEN and SYDVKM.